Listed below are T cell receptor beta chains from one sample, sequenced in a study of graft-versus-host responses after intestinal transplantation. Profiled with immunoSEQ multiplex PCR; TCRdb holds only in-frame clones, not every one. The sample consists of more than 95,000 clones, approximately 90% of them appearing once. What these receptors recognize is not known. Specimen: unstimulated CD4+ T cells sorted from spleen or lymph node cells, collected before intestinal transplant. These receptors originate from a human donor who received an intestinal transplant. Both conserved end residues are part of each CDR3. A D gene is named only where the DNA matches it firmly. Clone size is given for some rows only: seen once, a few or many times, or a class if the clone is expanded.

NA	TRBJ1-5	TRBV6-5	NA	TGTGCCAGCAGTTCCGCCTCGGGGGGGGATCAGCCCCAGCATTTT	CASSSASGGDQPQHF
NA	TRBJ2-4	TRBV7-2	NA	TGTGCCAGCAGCTTCGTGGGGGGAGCCAAAAACATTCAGTACTTC	CASSFVGGAKNIQYF
NA	TRBJ2-6	TRBV14	NA	TGTGCCAGCAGCCTCTTGGGACATACTGGGGCCAACGTCCTGACTTTC	CASSLLGHTGANVLTF
TRBD1	TRBJ2-2	TRBV6-1	NA	TGTGCCAGCAGTCCTCGACAGGGGTGGACCGGGGAGCTGTTTTTT	CASSPRQGWTGELFF
TRBD2	TRBJ2-7	TRBV30	NA	TGTGCCTGGGGGCTAGCGGGGGGTCCCAACGAGCAGTACTTC	CAWGLAGGPNEQYF
NA	TRBJ1-5	TRBV4-3	NA	TGCGCCAGCAGCCAAGAGTATACTGAGAGTTATAGCAATCAGCCCCAGCATTTT	CASSQEYTESYSNQPQHF
TRBD2	TRBJ2-7	TRBV28	NA	TGTGCCAGCAGCTCCGGACTAGCGGACTCCTACGAGCAGTACTTC	CASSSGLADSYEQYF
TRBD1	TRBJ2-2	TRBV6-1	NA	TGTGCCAGCAGTGCCCGGACAGGGGGCGTCCCCGGGGAGCTGTTTTTT	CASSARTGGVPGELFF
TRBD1	TRBJ2-7	TRBV7-2	NA	TGTGCCAGCAGCCCAGACAGGGGGCGAGTGTACGAGCAGTACTTC	CASSPDRGRVYEQYF
NA	TRBJ1-2	TRBV19	NA	TGTGCCAGTAGTATATTTCAGTATGGCTACACCTTC	CASSIFQYGYTF
NA	TRBJ1-1	TRBV25-1	NA	TGTGCCAGCAGTGAATCCGGGGGTGAGGACACTGAAGCTTTCTTT	CASSESGGEDTEAFF
NA	TRBJ2-7	TRBV14	NA	TGTGCCAGCAGCCAAGACGTGGGAGTCCTCTCCTACGAGCAGTACTTC	CASSQDVGVLSYEQYF
TRBD1	TRBJ1-2	TRBV6-5	NA	TGTGCCAGCAGTGAACGGACAGGGGAGAGGGGCTACACCTTC	CASSERTGERGYTF
TRBD2	TRBJ2-7	TRBV4-3	NA	TGCGCCAGCAGCCGTAATAGCGGGGGGAGCTCCTACGAGCAGTACTTC	CASSRNSGGSSYEQYF
TRBD1	TRBJ2-7	TRBV10-3	NA	TGTGCCATCAGTGAGGGTACAGACAGGGAATACTACGAGCAGTACTTC	CAISEGTDREYYEQYF
TRBD2	TRBJ2-5	TRBV5-1	few	TGCGCCAGCAGCTTCGGGACTAGCGGGGAAGAGACCCAGTACTTC	CASSFGTSGEETQYF